Below are 26 T cell receptor beta chains sequenced from a single sample in a study of beta chain features in type 1 diabetes. Every isolated RNA sample was fully reverse transcribed, so sequencing captured expressed TCRB transcripts. Sequencing used immunoSEQ multiplex PCR; TCRdb keeps in-frame clones, though not all of them. The sample holds about 130,000 clones; 9% to 9.5% are singletons and the top ten take about 0.68%. The sample consisted of central memory CD4+ T cells from blood. The source is a young man in good health.

The chain links TRBV6-6 to TRBJ2-7, with TRBD1 matching 7 bases. Germline V CDR1 and CDR2: MNHNY, SVGAGI (reference sequence). The CDR3 is 13 amino acids. Unmatched junction bases numbered 0, after V lost 2 bases and J lost 2 bases. The CDR3: CASSYQGAYEQYF. The CDR3 bases are TGTGCCAGCAGTTACCAGGGGGCCTACGAGCAGTACTTC.

J is TRBJ2-3 and V is TRBV13; 8 bases fit TRBD1. Looked up from germline, CDR1 is PRHDT and CDR2 is FYEKMQ (reference sequence). V trimming: 4 bases; J trimming: 1 base; junction bases outside the gene matches: 4. The CDR3 extends over 15 amino acids. CDR3 sequence reads: CASSSGTGGTDTQYF. CDR3 bases: TGTGCCAGCAGCTCCGGGACAGGCGGCACAGATACGCAGTATTTT.

This clone has a count of ten or more. The gene calls are TRBV27 and TRBJ1-6; D is possibly TRBD1 (6 bases). With 4 bases removed from V and 8 bases from J, the gap between germline ends came to 12 bases. The length of the CDR3 is 14 residues. CDR1 is MNHEY, CDR2 SMNVEV, per germline (reference sequence). The chain's CDR3 is CASSYSRGDSPLHF. The CDR3 nucleotides read TGTGCCAGCAGTTACAGCAGGGGCGATTCACCCCTCCACTTT.

This clone was detected a few times. The V gene is TRBV4-3, the J gene TRBJ2-1; tentatively, D is TRBD2 (5 bases). Germline V gene sequence: CDR1 LGHNA, CDR2 YSLEER. The CDR3 is 18 amino acids. Trimming removed 0 bases from V and 1 base from J, with 16 bases in between. For the CDR3, the DNA is TGCGCCAGCAGCCAAGATCCCAGAGAGGGAACATCCTACAATGAGCAGTTCTTC. This codes for CASSQDPREGTSYNEQFF.

The CDR3 DNA sequence: TGTGCCAGCAGTTACCCTTCAGAGGGGGGGTATGGCTACACCTTC. Its translation is CASSYPSEGGYGYTF. The genes are TRBV6-5 and TRBJ1-2, with D possibly being TRBD1 (6 bases). This CDR3 comprises 15 residues. The V end lost 2 bases, the J end lost 5 bases, and 15 bases lay between the germline ends. Looked up from germline, CDR1 is MNHEY and CDR2 is SVGAGI.

The chain links TRBV21-1 to TRBJ2-3; the tabulated D call, TRBD2, remains unverified against the DNA. TRBV21-1 is flagged as a pseudogene. The CDR3 runs to 20 residues. The CDR3 DNA follows: TGTGCCAGCAGCAAAGGCGCCGGGACTAGCGGGGAAGGGTGCACAGATACGCAGTATTTT. Translation gives CASSKGAGTSGEGCTDTQYF.

The chain has TRBV18 and TRBJ2-7, with 7 bases fitting TRBD1. The CDR3 runs to 14 residues. V lost 2 bases and J lost 6; bases outside the gene matches: 7. Germline assignment: CDR1 KGHSH and CDR2 LQKENI. The CDR3 loop reads CASSPTTGSGEQYF. CDR3 in DNA: TGTGCCAGCTCACCAACGACAGGGTCCGGCGAGCAGTACTTC.

V is TRBV7-2 and J is TRBJ2-4; 7 nucleotides match TRBD1. Losses at the gene ends were 5 bases for V and 6 bases for J; bases not matched to a gene: 10. The CDR3 has 15 residues. CDR1 and CDR2 from the germline V gene are SGHTA and FQGNSA. The CDR3 DNA sequence: TGTGCCAGCAGCCGAGTGACAGGGCCTTCAAACATTCAGTACTTC. This sequence encodes CASSRVTGPSNIQYF.

This clone was seen more than once but under ten times. This chain connects TRBV20-1 to TRBJ2-5, with D unclear. The CDR3 has 10 amino acids. The germline V and J ends were trimmed by 3 bases and 5 bases, with 4 bases remaining between them. Per germline, CDR1 DFQATT and CDR2 SNEGSKA (reference sequence). DNA for the CDR3: TGCAGTGCTAGTCTCGAGACCCAGTACTTC. It specifies CSASLETQYF.

The chain uses TRBV19 and TRBJ1-5; no definite D call. The CDR3 spans 13 residues. Germline V gene sequence: CDR1 LNHDA, CDR2 SQIVND (reference sequence). The V end was cut by 1 base, the J end by 5 bases, with 6 bases between. The CDR3 loop is CASSIVRDQPQHF. CDR3 DNA sequence: TGTGCCAGTAGTATAGTCCGGGATCAGCCCCAGCATTTT.

This clone has just a few counts. The chain carries TRBV7-7 and TRBJ2-2, with TRBD1 matching 7 bases. The trim removed 8 bases at V and 4 bases at J, leaving 7 bases unmatched. The CDR3 length is 14 residues. From germline, CDR1 is SSHAT and CDR2 FNYEAQ (reference sequence). In nucleotides, the CDR3 is TGTGCCAGCTCCGGGACAGCAGGCACCGGGGAGCTGTTTTTT. This encodes CASSGTAGTGELFF.

The chain recombines TRBV7-9 with TRBJ1-2; TRBD1 is a possible D gene (5 bases). V dropped 2 bases and J dropped 3 bases, with 13 bases sitting between them. Germline CDR1 is SEHNR and CDR2 is FQNEAQ (reference sequence). The CDR3 consists of 15 residues. The CDR3 is CASSLIGRADYGYTF. Here the CDR3 DNA reads TGTGCCAGCAGCTTAATAGGCAGGGCAGACTATGGCTACACCTTC.

CDR3 region: CASSSRDTDNSPLHF. The CDR3 region has the DNA TGTGCCAGCAGTTCCCGGGACACAGATAATTCACCCCTCCACTTT. V usage is TRBV6-5 and J usage is TRBJ1-6; possibly TRBD1 for D (6 bases). Germline CDR1 reads MNHEY; CDR2 reads SVGAGI. Trimming stripped 4 bases from V and 5 bases from J, with 12 bases between. The CDR3 length is 15 residues.

The chain joins TRBV5-5 to TRBJ2-1; D not resolved. With 3 bases removed from V and 8 bases from J, the gap between germline ends came to 24 bases. The CDR3 sequence is 17 residues long. Germline loops: CDR1 SGHKS, CDR2 YYEKEE (reference sequence). CDR3 protein: CASSSFTDTATWDEQFF. In DNA form, the CDR3 reads TGTGCCAGCAGCTCCTTTACAGATACGGCCACATGGGATGAGCAGTTCTTC.

This clone showed up many times. This sequence joins TRBV7-2 and TRBJ2-3; D possibly corresponds to TRBD1 (5 bases). Germline CDR1 SGHTA, CDR2 FQGNSA. This CDR3 is built from 12 residues. V lost 3 bases, J lost 4 bases, and 5 bases lay in between. CDR3 coding DNA: TGTGCCAGCAGCTTCAGGGCAGATACGCAGTATTTT. It is translated as CASSFRADTQYF.

The genes are TRBV27 and TRBJ1-2, with 7 positions matching TRBD1. Germline V lookup: CDR1 MNHEY, CDR2 SMNVEV (reference sequence). After removal of 4 bases from V and 4 bases from J, the junction contained 6 bases not matched to a gene. The CDR3 consists of 14 residues. Here the CDR3 reads CASSSTGNGYGYTF. CDR3 bases: TGTGCCAGCAGTTCGACAGGGAACGGCTATGGCTACACCTTC.

This clone was detected a few times. CDR3 loop: CASSLEQENYGYTF. CDR3 nucleotides: TGTGCCAGCAGCTTGGAACAGGAGAACTATGGCTACACCTTC. This chain connects TRBV5-4 to TRBJ1-2; the D gene is possibly TRBD1 (5 bases). Germline V gene lookup returns CDR1 SGHNT and CDR2 YYREEE (reference sequence). The V gene lost 0 bases and the J gene lost 2 bases, with 8 bases spanning the gap. The CDR3 consists of 14 residues.

This clone was observed a few times. The rearrangement uses TRBV5-1 and TRBJ2-2; perhaps TRBD2 as D (6 bases). Trimming took off 0 bases at V and 6 bases at J, with 9 bases between the two ends. CDR1 and CDR2 from the germline V gene are SGHRS and YFSETQ. The CDR3 is made up of 14 amino acids. This CDR3 is CASSLGLVPGELFF. The DNA for the CDR3 is TGCGCCAGCAGCTTGGGACTAGTCCCCGGGGAGCTGTTTTTT.

This clone was observed a few times. V usage is TRBV27 and J usage is TRBJ1-4, with 11 bases lining up with TRBD1. This CDR3 is 15 amino acids long. Trimming cost V 6 bases and J 8 bases; bases outside gene matches: 8. Germline CDR1 is MNHEY and CDR2 is SMNVEV (reference sequence). The CDR3 DNA reads TGTGCCAGCAGCCTCCGGACAGGGGGCTGGGAAAAACTGTTTTTT. Translation gives CASSLRTGGWEKLFF.

This clone was observed at least ten times. The chain employs TRBV11-3 and TRBJ2-3, with 8 bases that match TRBD2. This CDR3 has 15 amino acids. V dropped 4 bases and J dropped 4; count of bases not matched to a gene: 7. Germline CDR1 is SGHNT and CDR2 is YENEEA. The CDR3 sequence: CASSYRTSSADTQYF. CDR3 DNA sequence: TGTGCCAGCAGCTACCGGACTAGCAGCGCAGATACGCAGTATTTT.

This clone occurred a few times. The chain employs TRBV30 and TRBJ2-5, with D maybe TRBD1 (6 bases). Between the trimmed V and J ends, which lost 2 bases and 4 bases, there was a span of 11 bases. The germline CDR1 and CDR2 sequences are GTSNPN and SVGIG (reference sequence). This CDR3 region has 13 residues. CDR3 amino acids: CAWSSPGVETQYF. In DNA form, the CDR3 reads TGTGCCTGGAGTTCTCCAGGGGTAGAGACCCAGTACTTC. Variable domain in full (rest from reference TRBV30 and TRBJ2-5): SQTIHQWPATLVQPVGSPLSLECTVEGTSNPNLYWYRQAAGRGLQLLFYSVGIGQISSEVPQNLSASRPQDRQFILSSKKLLLSDSGFYLCAWSSPGVETQYFGPGTRLLVL.

This clone was counted between two and nine times. The chain carries TRBV6-5 and TRBJ2-7; 7 nucleotides line up with TRBD1. The CDR3 is made up of 15 amino acids. Germline V gene lookup returns CDR1 MNHEY and CDR2 SVGAGI. The J segment lost 6 bases and the V segment lost 1 base, leaving 9 bases of the junction unmatched. The CDR3 spells CASSYFQTGMSEQYF. CDR3 coding DNA: TGTGCCAGCAGTTACTTTCAGACAGGGATGAGCGAGCAGTACTTC.

The J gene is TRBJ1-6, the V gene TRBV11-2, with D possibly being TRBD1 (5 bases). Germline loops: CDR1 SGHAT, CDR2 FQNNGV. With 4 bases removed from V and 2 bases from J, the gap between germline ends came to 9 bases. This CDR3 comprises 15 residues. CDR3 in DNA: TGTGCCAGCAGCTCCAGGGAGGCCTATAATTCACCCCTCCACTTT. It translates to CASSSREAYNSPLHF.

In this sample, this clone turned up a few times. The genes are TRBV4-3 and TRBJ2-2; D gene unclear. V was pared by 1 base and J by 2 bases, with 11 bases between. This CDR3 has 16 residues. Germline V CDR1 and CDR2: LGHNA, YSLEER. The CDR3 nucleotides read TGCGCCAGCAGCCAAGCTTACAGAGTAAACACCGGGGAGCTGTTTTTT. Its translation: CASSQAYRVNTGELFF.

Only a few counts were recorded for this clone. This rearrangement joins TRBV5-1 to TRBJ2-1, with D possibly being TRBD2 (5 bases). Germline-derived CDR1 and CDR2 are SGHRS and YFSETQ. This CDR3 is 13 amino acids long. Between the trimmed V and J ends, which lost 7 bases and 8 bases, there was a span of 16 bases. CDR3 sequence (DNA): TGCGCCAGCGGGAACCCTAGCTTCCATGAGCAGTTCTTC. Residues: CASGNPSFHEQFF. The full variable domain, with the rest looked up from reference TRBV5-1 and TRBJ2-1, is KAGVTQTPRYLIKTRGQQVTLSCSPISGHRSVSWYQQTPGQGLQFLFEYFSETQRNKGNFPGRFSGRQFSNSRSEMNVSTLELGDSALYLCASGNPSFHEQFFGPGTRLTVL.

The genes are TRBV4-2 and TRBJ1-5; a possible D gene is TRBD1 (6 bases). The CDR3 runs 14 residues. Looked up from germline, CDR1 is LGHNA and CDR2 is YNFKEQ. Trimming took 2 bases from V and 3 from J, leaving 8 bases between them. CDR3 region: CASSQYRVNQPQHF. The CDR3 coding sequence is TGTGCCAGCAGCCAATACAGGGTCAATCAGCCCCAGCATTTT.